Following are 18 T cell receptor beta chains from one sample sequenced in a study of cytomegalovirus exposure and HLA in healthy donors. The PCR employed 60 Vbeta primers together with 13 Jbeta primers. Clones were sequenced by immunoSEQ multiplex PCR, and TCRdb holds only the in-frame ones, with some missing. The sample has almost 65,000 clones, 60% to 80% seen once. Sequencing was done on a sample of PBMCs. The receptors come from a male donor in good health and CMV-seropositive.

V and J are TRBV13 and TRBJ2-1; tentative D call: TRBD2 (6 bases). The CDR3 extends over 16 amino acids. Germline CDR1 PRHDT, CDR2 FYEKMQ (reference sequence). Trimming removed 0 bases from V and 10 bases from J, with 19 bases in between. The CDR3 region has the DNA TGTGCCAGCAGCTTAGGGGGAGGTCTAAACATGAGGGAGCAGTTCTTC. Translating gives CASSLGGGLNMREQFF.

The chain carries TRBV15 and TRBJ2-7; D uncertain. The CDR3 has 13 residues. Trimming took 0 bases from V and 3 from J, leaving 6 bases between them. CDR1 is LNHNV, CDR2 YYDKDF, per germline (reference sequence). CDR3 nucleotide sequence: TGTGCCACCAGCAGAGATTCGGGCTACGAGCAGTACTTC. This encodes CATSRDSGYEQYF.

This clone has just a few counts. The chain uses TRBV6-1 and TRBJ1-4; 7 bases are a match to TRBD1. Germline CDR1 MNHNS, CDR2 SASEGT. V was pared by 6 bases and J by 4 bases, with 5 bases of the junction left unmatched. CDR3 length equals 14 residues. The CDR3 is CASSHGTVNEKLFF. CDR3 coding DNA: TGTGCCAGCAGCCACGGGACAGTTAATGAAAAACTGTTTTTT.

The chain employs TRBV19 and TRBJ2-1; 8 nucleotides match TRBD1. V shed 10 bases and J 6 bases; nucleotides not matched to a gene: 8. The germline V gene has CDR1 LNHDA and CDR2 SQIVND (reference sequence). The CDR3 consists of 13 residues. The CDR3 is CATTGTGPNEQFF. Here the CDR3 DNA reads TGTGCCACCACCGGGACAGGTCCCAATGAGCAGTTCTTC.

The chain is built from TRBV6-6 and TRBJ2-2; D ambiguous. The germline V and J ends were trimmed by 6 bases and 3 bases, with 14 bases remaining between them. Germline CDR1 MNHNY, CDR2 SVGAGI (reference sequence). The CDR3 runs to 15 residues. This CDR3 reads CASSFTRPYTGELFF. The CDR3 DNA follows: TGTGCCAGCAGCTTCACTCGTCCTTACACCGGGGAGCTGTTTTTT.

The chain employs TRBV7-2 and TRBJ2-7; tentative D call: TRBD2 (5 bases). The CDR3 has 12 amino acids. Germline-derived CDR1 and CDR2 are SGHTA and FQGNSA. The V end lost 3 bases, the J end lost 9 bases, and 12 bases lay between the germline ends. The CDR3 DNA is TGTGCCAGCAGCTTTAGCGATACTGTGCAGTACTTC. This encodes CASSFSDTVQYF.

This clone came up a few times. The chain links TRBV4-1 to TRBJ2-7; TRBD1 matches at 8 bases. The V segment lost 0 bases and the J segment 5 bases; nucleotides outside the gene matches: 3. The CDR3 totals 14 residues. Germline CDR1 MGHRA, CDR2 YSYEKL. The CDR3 protein is CASSQERTGNEQYF. The CDR3 nucleotides are TGCGCCAGCAGCCAAGAACGGACAGGGAACGAGCAGTACTTC.

The chain carries TRBV14 and TRBJ1-1, with TRBD1 matching over 7 bases. CDR1 SGHDN and CDR2 FVKESK come from the germline V gene. This CDR3 has 16 residues. The trim removed 1 base at V and 0 bases at J, leaving 5 bases unmatched. Here the CDR3 reads CASSQGRGRMNTEAFF. CDR3 coding DNA: TGTGCCAGCAGCCAAGGGAGGGGGCGCATGAACACTGAAGCTTTCTTT.

V and J are TRBV7-9 and TRBJ2-7, with 9 bases lining up with TRBD1. V dropped 4 bases and J dropped 5; count of bases not matched to a gene: 9. The V gene's germline CDR1 is SEHNR and CDR2 FQNEAQ (reference sequence). This CDR3 is 15 amino acids long. The CDR3 DNA follows: TGTGCCAGCAGCTCAACCCCCGGGACAGGGAACGAGCAGTACTTC. Its translation is CASSSTPGTGNEQYF.

The chain couples TRBV28 to TRBJ2-7; tentative D call: TRBD1 (6 bases). Germline V gene sequence: CDR1 MDHEN, CDR2 SYDVKM. V was clipped by 3 bases and J by 6 bases, with 15 bases between them. The CDR3 has 14 residues. CDR3 bases: TGTGCCAGCAGTTTGTGGACAGACCTACGCGAGCAGTACTTC. This encodes CASSLWTDLREQYF.

The V gene is TRBV7-3, the J gene TRBJ2-3; a possible D gene is TRBD1 (6 bases). The CDR3 covers 15 residues. V lost 4 bases to trimming and J lost 4 bases, with 15 bases between them. CDR1 and CDR2 (germline): SGHTA, FQGTGA. The CDR3 here is CASSSYRELPDTQYF. Here the CDR3 DNA reads TGTGCCAGCAGCTCTTACAGGGAGTTGCCAGATACGCAGTATTTT.

This chain connects TRBV30 to TRBJ1-3; TRBD1 matches 8 bases. Trimming removed 5 bases from V and 3 bases from J; junction bases left unmatched: 6. CDR1 and CDR2 from the germline V gene are GTSNPN and SVGIG (reference sequence). The CDR3 extends over 14 amino acids. The CDR3 DNA follows: TGTGCCTGGGACAGGGGAGGGGGTGGAAACACCATATATTTT. It yields the protein CAWDRGGGGNTIYF.

The V gene is TRBV11-2, the J gene TRBJ1-1; tentative D call: TRBD1 (6 bases). This CDR3 contains 17 residues. V gave up 4 bases and J gave up 3 bases, with 21 bases separating them. Germline lookup yields CDR1 SGHAT and CDR2 FQNNGV. The CDR3, as DNA: TGTGCCAGCAGCTACCAACAGGGTTCTGCAGGGGACACTGAAGCTTTCTTT. Its translation: CASSYQQGSAGDTEAFF.

CDR3 coding DNA: TGTGCCTCAGCCGGACTGGATCACTACGAGCAGTACTTC. Protein sequence: CASAGLDHYEQYF. J is TRBJ2-7 and V is TRBV30; weak D call: TRBD2 (5 bases). The CDR3 sequence is 13 residues long. V was trimmed by 7 bases and J by 3 bases, leaving 16 bases between them. Germline CDR1 GTSNPN, CDR2 SVGIG (reference sequence).

V is TRBV9 and J is TRBJ2-5, with D maybe TRBD1 (7 bases). V was pared by 3 bases and J by 0 bases, with 12 bases between. The germline V gene encodes CDR1 SGDLS and CDR2 YYNGEE. The CDR3 is made up of 15 amino acids. In DNA form, the CDR3 reads TGTGCCAGCAGCGGGGGGGACAGCCACCAAGAGACCCAGTACTTC. It encodes CASSGGDSHQETQYF.

J is TRBJ2-1 and V is TRBV2; D is possibly TRBD1 (6 bases). Germline V CDR1 and CDR2: SNHLY, FYNNEI. Trimming cost V 7 bases and J 8 bases, with 21 bases left between them. CDR3 size: 15 residues. CDR3 in amino acids: CASTNNRARLHEQFF. The CDR3 DNA is TGTGCCAGCACCAATAACAGGGCTCGGCTACATGAGCAGTTCTTC.

The chain links TRBV5-1 to TRBJ1-6; no firm D call. CDR1 is SGHRS and CDR2 is YFSETQ in the germline V gene. The CDR3 runs to 16 residues. Trimming removed 0 bases at V and 2 bases at J, with 9 bases between. The CDR3 is CASSLETNTYNSPLHF. As DNA, the CDR3 is TGCGCCAGCAGCTTGGAGACAAACACCTATAATTCACCCCTCCACTTT.

This clone was detected once. The V call is TRBV5-8, the J call TRBJ2-4; weak D call: TRBD2 (5 bases). V was clipped by 4 bases and J by 3 bases, with 11 bases between them. The CDR3 runs to 14 residues. Per the germline V gene, CDR1 is SGHTS and CDR2 is YDEGEE. The CDR3 is CASSQEGYKNIQYF. The CDR3 DNA sequence: TGTGCCAGCAGCCAAGAGGGATACAAAAACATTCAGTACTTC.